This T cell receptor (beta chain) was obtained from a study of radiation and T cells in renal cell carcinoma. The study, taken as a whole, reports: Compared with controls, irradiated tumors showed greater TCR clonality. Irradiated tumors held more dominant CDR3 motifs than control tumors. Pretreatment tumor biopsies were lacking, so baseline clonotypes are unknown.

Judged by abundance, this clone is medium-sized. What it recognizes is unknown. The treatment is: 15 Gy SBRT to primary tumor, nephrectomy 4 weeks later. Nephrectomy followed 15 Gy stereotactic body radiation by 4 weeks. Using immunoSEQ multiplex PCR, the repertoire was profiled, and TCRdb retains in-frame clones only, with some absent. The table shows about 20,000 clones, with 55% to 80% occurring only once. Sequences were derived from tumor tissue, sampled from a patient whose treatment included radiotherapy and nephrectomy. This clonotype was obtained from a woman between 65 and 79 years old with renal cell carcinoma.

CDR3 coding DNA: TGCGCCAGCAGCGGGGGCGCCTCCGGGAGGTACGAGCAGTACTTC. It yields the protein CASSGGASGRYEQYF. The rearrangement joins TRBV5-1 to TRBJ2-7; the D gene is possibly TRBD2 (7 bases). With 4 bases removed from V and 4 bases from J, the gap between germline ends came to 18 bases. Germline lookup yields CDR1 SGHRS and CDR2 YFSETQ. The CDR3 loop spans 15 amino acids.